This entry describes one T cell receptor (beta chain). Its target is not known. Method: immunoSEQ multiplex PCR; TCRdb's copy keeps in-frame clones and lacks some. Among approximately 60,000 clones listed, around 87% were seen once. The data are from a study of Tregs in tolerant kidney transplant recipients. Findings of the study overall: Expanding Tregs on activated donor B cells appeared to best identify donor-specific TCRbeta clones. Changing PCR primers prevented nucleotide comparison between some patients' samples.

Mixed chimerism was transient after nonmyeloablative marrow transplants from related graft donors. Unstimulated Tregs (CD4+CD25+CD127-) and CD4+CD25- non-Tregs were sorted from PBMCs. The sequence came from a human patient who received a combined kidney and bone marrow transplant. Some T cells may have come from the graft donor. Source: CD4+ T cells from blood (PBMCs), taken 6 months after the transplant.

The CDR3 protein is CASSAGTSGRNEQFF. CDR3 coding DNA: TGTGCCAGCAGCGCCGGGACTAGCGGGAGGAATGAGCAGTTCTTC. This chain joins TRBV9 and TRBJ2-1; TRBD2 agrees at 15 bases. This CDR3 has 15 amino acids. V trimming: 3 bases; J trimming: 7 bases; junction bases outside the gene matches: 2. Per germline, CDR1 SGDLS and CDR2 YYNGEE. Looking up the rest from reference TRBV9 and TRBJ2-1 gives the full variable domain: DSGVTQTPKHLITATGQRVTLRCSPRSGDLSVYWYQQSLDQGLQFLIQYYNGEERAKGNILERFSAQQFPDLHSELNLSSLELGDSALYFCASSAGTSGRNEQFFGPGTRLTVL.